A single sample gave rise to the 10 T cell receptor beta chains below, sequenced in a study of blood T cell repertoires in COVID-19. Clones were read by immunoSEQ multiplex PCR, and TCRdb kept only the in-frame ones, dropping some. This sample yields approximately 340,000 clones, of which around 88% are seen a single time; 2.5% to 3.5% belongs to the top ten. The specimen was peripheral blood. The receptors derive from a man in his thirties or forties with active or convalescent COVID-19.

J is TRBJ2-5 and V is TRBV6-1; 10 bases align to TRBD2. Germline assignment: CDR1 MNHNS and CDR2 SASEGT. The length of the CDR3 is 18 residues. V dropped 2 bases and J dropped 1; count of bases not matched to a gene: 10. The CDR3 nucleotides read TGTGCCAGCAGTGAAAGAAGCGGGGGGGCGGCGCTCCAAGAGACCCAGTACTTC. Translating it yields CASSERSGGAALQETQYF.

The sample holds one count of this clone. The chain carries TRBV18 and TRBJ2-1, with 12 bases that match TRBD2. After removal of 10 bases from V and 0 bases from J, the junction contained 7 bases not matched to a gene. Per the germline V gene, CDR1 is KGHSH and CDR2 is LQKENI. This CDR3 spans 16 amino acids. As DNA, the CDR3 is TGTGCCATCCCGACTAGCGGGGGCCTCTCCTACAATGAGCAGTTCTTC. Encoded protein: CAIPTSGGLSYNEQFF. Together with reference TRBV18 and TRBJ2-1, the CDR3 gives the full variable domain: NAGVMQNPRHLVRRRGQEARLRCSPMKGHSHVYWYRQLPEEGLKFMVYLQKENIIDESGMPKERFSAEFPKEGPSILRIQQVVRGDSAAYFCAIPTSGGLSYNEQFFGPGTRLTVL.

CDR3 coding DNA: TGTGCCAGCAGCCCCGGGAGCGGGTCCACAGATACGCAGTATTTT. Amino acid sequence: CASSPGSGSTDTQYF. The chain links TRBV7-3 to TRBJ2-3; a weak D match, TRBD2 (6 bases). The V end was cut by 5 bases, the J end by 2 bases, with 14 bases between. The germline gives CDR1 SGHTA, CDR2 FQGTGA. The CDR3 is 15 amino acids.

V and J are TRBV5-1 and TRBJ2-7; the D gene is possibly TRBD2 (6 bases). V gave up 0 bases and J gave up 1 base, with 17 bases separating them. Germline lookup yields CDR1 SGHRS and CDR2 YFSETQ. The length of the CDR3 is 17 residues. The chain's CDR3 is CASSLGQDYFSSYEQYF. In nucleotides, the CDR3 is TGCGCCAGCAGCTTGGGCCAGGACTACTTCTCATCCTACGAGCAGTACTTC.

The chain carries TRBV14 and TRBJ2-1, with 11 nucleotides matching TRBD2. V dropped 1 base and J dropped 11; count of bases not matched to a gene: 4. Per germline, CDR1 SGHDN and CDR2 FVKESK. The CDR3 is 14 residues long. CDR3 bases: TGTGCCAGCAGCCAAGGACTAGCGGGGCGTCAGCAGTTCTTC. The encoded protein is CASSQGLAGRQQFF.

V gene TRBV30 combines with J gene TRBJ2-6; weak D call: TRBD2 (7 bases). There are 15 residues in the CDR3. CDR1 and CDR2 from the germline V gene are GTSNPN and SVGIG (reference sequence). Here the CDR3 DNA reads TGTGGGGGGGGAAGGGGGACCTCGCCCCCCAACGTCCTGACTTTC. Translated, it gives CGGGRGTSPPNVLTF.

The chain has TRBV7-9 and TRBJ1-1, with TRBD1 identical over 7 bases. This CDR3 has 14 amino acids. Per the germline V gene, CDR1 is SEHNR and CDR2 is FQNEAQ (reference sequence). Trimming removed 1 base from V and 8 bases from J; junction bases left unmatched: 7. This chain's CDR3 is CASSLGTGVPEAFF. The CDR3 region has the DNA TGTGCCAGCAGCTTAGGTACAGGGGTCCCGGAAGCTTTCTTT.

The chain uses TRBV19 and TRBJ1-5; no reliable D call. V was cut by 3 bases and J by 5 bases, with 17 bases left in between. The CDR3 extends over 16 amino acids. Germline lookup yields CDR1 LNHDA and CDR2 SQIVND (reference sequence). CDR3 nucleotides: TGTGCCAGTAGTATCCGGACCTGGGAGTCCGATCAGCCCCAGCATTTT. It specifies CASSIRTWESDQPQHF.

The chain uses TRBV7-9 and TRBJ2-5; TRBD1 aligns across 9 bases. This CDR3 contains 15 residues. Per germline, CDR1 SEHNR and CDR2 FQNEAQ (reference sequence). V lost 3 bases and J lost 7; bases outside the gene matches: 9. Here the CDR3 reads CASSLGTGLEATQYF. The CDR3 nucleotides read TGTGCCAGCAGCTTGGGGACAGGGCTGGAGGCGACCCAGTACTTC. Drawing the rest from reference TRBV7-9 and TRBJ2-5, the complete variable domain is DTGVSQNPRHKITKRGQNVTFRCDPISEHNRLYWYRQTLGQGPEFLTYFQNEAQLEKSRLLSDRFSAERPKGSFSTLEIQRTEQGDSAMYLCASSLGTGLEATQYFGPGTRLLVL.

CDR3 loop: CASSRGLEETQYF. In DNA, the CDR3 is TGTGCCAGCAGTCGGGGACTAGAAGAGACCCAGTACTTC. The V and J genes are TRBV12-3 or TRBV12-4 and TRBJ2-5; the match to TRBD2 covers 8 bases. The CDR3 has 13 amino acids. V dropped 5 bases and J dropped 3; count of bases not matched to a gene: 2.